These 22 T cell receptor beta chains share one sample of origin, sequenced in a study of shared clonotypes between healthy human individuals. CD45RO negativity and positive selection for CCR7 defined naive CD8 cells, a population that excluded terminally differentiated effector memory CD45RA+ cells. TCRdb's table, derived via immunoSEQ multiplex PCR, lists solely in-frame clones and lacks some. Of roughly 650,000 clones in the sample, about 96% were seen once. Input material: naive CD8+ T cells sorted from blood. These receptors all come from a woman in her twenties or thirties in good health.

V and J are TRBV19 and TRBJ2-7; D possibly uses TRBD1 or TRBD2 (5 bases each). V dropped 10 bases and J dropped 5 bases, with 15 bases sitting between them. Germline lookup yields CDR1 LNHDA and CDR2 SQIVND (reference sequence). The CDR3 length is 12 residues. The CDR3 nucleotides read TGTGCCACCGAGGGGAAGGCCCACGAGCAGTACTTC. As protein: CATEGKAHEQYF.

The V gene is TRBV5-1, the J gene TRBJ1-2; D unresolved. This CDR3 region has 15 residues. The germline CDR1 and CDR2 sequences are SGHRS and YFSETQ. V was shortened by 4 bases and J by 0 bases, with 13 bases between the two germline ends. The CDR3 protein is CASSPPGRTNYGYTF. In DNA form, the CDR3 reads TGCGCCAGCAGCCCCCCGGGGAGGACTAACTATGGCTACACCTTC.

The J gene is TRBJ1-5, the V gene TRBV28; D gene ambiguous. CDR3 length: 14 amino acids. The V gene's germline CDR1 is MDHEN and CDR2 SYDVKM. Trimming removed 3 bases from V and 3 bases from J, with 9 bases in between. The CDR3 is CASSLGSHNQPQHF. The CDR3 DNA is TGTGCCAGCAGTTTGGGAAGCCACAATCAGCCCCAGCATTTT.

V gene TRBV5-4 combines with J gene TRBJ2-1; a weak D match, TRBD2 (5 bases). Germline assignment: CDR1 SGHNT and CDR2 YYREEE (reference sequence). The V end was cut by 9 bases, the J end by 0 bases, with 7 bases between. This CDR3 has 12 residues. In DNA, the CDR3 is TGTGCCACCGGGGACTCCTACAATGAGCAGTTCTTC. It translates to CATGDSYNEQFF.

For this clone: Other nucleotide sequences from this sample produce the same CDR3. The chain has TRBV27 and TRBJ2-3; 10 bases align to TRBD1. The J segment lost 3 bases and the V segment lost 6 bases, leaving 3 bases of the junction unmatched. Germline V gene lookup returns CDR1 MNHEY and CDR2 SMNVEV (reference sequence). CDR3 length equals 14 residues. Written as DNA, the CDR3 is TGTGCCAGCAGGACAGGGGGCAGTACAGATACGCAGTATTTT. Residues: CASRTGGSTDTQYF.

The V call is TRBV5-8, the J call TRBJ2-7; tentatively, D is TRBD1 (6 bases). The CDR3 is 13 residues long. Germline V lookup: CDR1 SGHTS, CDR2 YDEGEE. The germline V and J ends were trimmed by 2 bases and 3 bases, with 9 bases remaining between them. This CDR3 reads CASSFPGHYEQYF. The CDR3 DNA reads as TGTGCCAGCAGCTTCCCGGGACACTACGAGCAGTACTTC.

The chain uses TRBV27 and TRBJ2-6; unclear D gene. Germline lookup yields CDR1 MNHEY and CDR2 SMNVEV (reference sequence). The CDR3 has 15 residues. Trimming took off 6 bases at V and 0 bases at J, with 9 bases between the two ends. The CDR3: CASRPELSGANVLTF. CDR3 nucleotides: TGTGCCAGCAGGCCCGAACTCTCTGGGGCCAACGTCCTGACTTTC.

This clone appeared a single time. J is TRBJ1-2 and V is TRBV29-1; tentatively, D is TRBD1 (5 bases). Trimming cost V 4 bases and J 4 bases, with 13 bases left between them. CDR1 SQVTM and CDR2 ANQGSEA come from the germline V gene. The CDR3 contains 13 residues. This CDR3 is CSVAGGESYGYTF. The CDR3 nucleotides read TGCAGCGTTGCGGGGGGGGAAAGCTATGGCTACACCTTC.

The V call is TRBV2, the J call TRBJ2-1; TRBD2 matches at 7 bases. The germline V gene encodes CDR1 SNHLY and CDR2 FYNNEI. The trim removed 1 base at V and 2 bases at J, leaving 2 bases unmatched. The CDR3 is 15 amino acids. CDR3 sequence (DNA): TGTGCCAGCAGTGAAGGACTAGCTCCCTACAATGAGCAGTTCTTC. This codes for CASSEGLAPYNEQFF.

The genes are TRBV4-1 and TRBJ2-7; TRBD2 aligns across 7 bases. V was clipped by 4 bases and J by 4 bases; unmatched bases: 10. CDR3 length: 15 residues. CDR1 and CDR2 (germline): MGHRA, YSYEKL. CDR3 sequence: CASSPRGGRAYEQYF. The CDR3 DNA sequence: TGCGCCAGCAGCCCCCGGGGTGGGAGGGCGTACGAGCAGTACTTC.

This chain joins TRBV9 and TRBJ2-3, with 12 bases lining up with TRBD2. V trimming: 3 bases; J trimming: 2 bases; junction bases outside the gene matches: 4. Germline V gene sequence: CDR1 SGDLS, CDR2 YYNGEE. The CDR3 covers 16 residues. The CDR3 region is CASSEGLAGLTDTQYF. CDR3 bases: TGTGCCAGCAGCGAGGGACTAGCGGGTCTCACAGATACGCAGTATTTT.

This clone was seen once. V and J are TRBV5-8 and TRBJ1-5; the D is unclear. The ends were cut back, 1 base at V and 3 bases at J, with 8 bases in the middle. This CDR3 region has 14 residues. The V gene's germline CDR1 is SGHTS and CDR2 YDEGEE. The CDR3 protein is CASSLWRFNQPQHF. CDR3 DNA: TGTGCCAGCAGCTTGTGGCGGTTCAATCAGCCCCAGCATTTT.

The J gene is TRBJ2-1, the V gene TRBV2; D might be TRBD2 (5 bases). Trimming removed 7 bases at V and 9 bases at J, with 13 bases between. CDR1 SNHLY and CDR2 FYNNEI come from the germline V gene. The CDR3 consists of 12 residues. In DNA, the CDR3 is TGTGCCAGCAAGGACTCGGCAGCTGAGCAGTTCTTC. It yields the protein CASKDSAAEQFF.

This sequence joins TRBV7-9 and TRBJ2-2; perhaps TRBD2 as D (6 bases). The length of the CDR3 is 17 residues. The germline V and J ends were trimmed by 0 bases and 7 bases, with 18 bases remaining between them. The germline CDR1 and CDR2 sequences are SEHNR and FQNEAQ (reference sequence). CDR3 amino acids: CASSLAPVAELFGELFF. In DNA form, the CDR3 reads TGTGCCAGCAGCTTAGCGCCGGTAGCGGAGTTGTTCGGGGAGCTGTTTTTT.

The chain recombines TRBV28 with TRBJ2-7; a weak D match, TRBD1 (5 bases). From germline, CDR1 is MDHEN and CDR2 SYDVKM. The CDR3 spans 13 residues. V lost 7 bases to trimming and J lost 3 bases, with 13 bases between them. The CDR3 sequence is CASTVGDFYEQYF. Here the CDR3 DNA reads TGTGCCAGCACCGTAGGGGATTTCTACGAGCAGTACTTC.

The gene calls are TRBV9 and TRBJ2-1, with 7 bases that match TRBD2. The trim removed 0 bases at V and 9 bases at J, leaving 9 bases unmatched. The CDR3 loop spans 15 amino acids. The germline V gene has CDR1 SGDLS and CDR2 YYNGEE. In DNA form, the CDR3 reads TGTGCCAGCAGCGTAGCCGGGAGCGGGGTGGGTGAGCAGTTCTTC. It specifies CASSVAGSGVGEQFF.

V and J are TRBV7-8 and TRBJ2-1; no clear D. The CDR3 has 14 amino acids. Germline lookup yields CDR1 SGHVS and CDR2 FQNEAQ. V lost 5 bases and J lost 2, with 10 bases in between. The CDR3 region has the DNA TGTGCCAGCAGCGACCTGGGGACCTACAATGAGCAGTTCTTC. As protein: CASSDLGTYNEQFF.

The chain uses TRBV19 and TRBJ1-1; D is perhaps TRBD1 (6 bases). V was shortened by 4 bases and J by 2 bases, with 8 bases between the two germline ends. The CDR3 runs 13 residues. Germline CDR1 is LNHDA and CDR2 is SQIVND (reference sequence). The CDR3 spells CASSTDRNTEAFF. DNA for the CDR3: TGTGCCAGTAGTACGGACAGAAACACTGAAGCTTTCTTT.

The chain couples TRBV28 to TRBJ1-5, with TRBD1 matching 9 bases. Germline CDR1 and CDR2: MDHEN and SYDVKM. The CDR3 is 14 residues long. The V and J ends lost 4 bases and 7 bases, in that order; junction bases with no gene match: 5. The CDR3 sequence: CASSYYRGHQPQHF. The CDR3 coding sequence is TGTGCCAGCAGTTATTACAGGGGGCACCAGCCCCAGCATTTT.

The rearrangement uses TRBV7-9 and TRBJ1-4; perhaps TRBD1 as D (6 bases). CDR3 size: 15 residues. CDR1 and CDR2 from the germline V gene are SEHNR and FQNEAQ (reference sequence). V was pared by 5 bases and J by 2 bases, with 12 bases between. CDR3 sequence (DNA): TGTGCCAGCAGCGGGGCAGGGGAGACTAATGAAAAACTGTTTTTT. This sequence encodes CASSGAGETNEKLFF. The full variable domain, rest sourced from reference TRBV7-9 and TRBJ1-4, is DTGVSQNPRHKITKRGQNVTFRCDPISEHNRLYWYRQTLGQGPEFLTYFQNEAQLEKSRLLSDRFSAERPKGSFSTLEIQRTEQGDSAMYLCASSGAGETNEKLFFGSGTQLSVL.

This clone was recorded once. The chain joins TRBV4-1 to TRBJ2-7; D gene ambiguous. The ends were cut back, 0 bases at V and 2 bases at J, with 8 bases in the middle. CDR3 length: 14 amino acids. CDR1 is MGHRA, CDR2 YSYEKL, per germline. The CDR3 DNA reads TGCGCCAGCAGCCAAGATATAAGAGCCTACGAGCAGTACTTC. Translating gives CASSQDIRAYEQYF.

The chain employs TRBV18 and TRBJ2-2, with 10 bases aligning to TRBD2. V shed 3 bases, J shed 2 bases, and the junction held 12 bases outside the gene matches. The CDR3 covers 19 residues. CDR1 and CDR2 from the germline V gene are KGHSH and LQKENI. The CDR3 nucleotides read TGTGCCAGCTCACCTTATTCCGGGACTAGCGAGTTAAACACCGGGGAGCTGTTTTTT. Amino acids: CASSPYSGTSELNTGELFF.